What follows is one T cell receptor beta chain and its context. The antigen is not known. Produced via immunoSEQ multiplex PCR; TCRdb's table is partial and in-frame only. The sample has a few hundred thousand clones; about 92% are singletons. This entry belongs to a study of Ad26.COV2.S vaccination and SARS-CoV-2 variants. The study, taken as a whole, reports: Considerable breadth of spike-specific CD8+ and CD4+ T cell responses has reportedly been documented following vaccination. Estimates derived from TCR breadth and depth analyses may have underestimated total T cell responses.

The ends lost 4 bases at V and 5 bases at J; junction bases unmatched: 10. The germline V gene has CDR1 SGHDN and CDR2 FVKESK. This CDR3 is built from 15 residues. Treatment denoted: approximately 18 received Ad26.COV2.S at low or high dose, single or two shots; a few received placebo; per-sample allocation not given. Sampling occurred on day 63 after the first vaccine or placebo injection. Donation was by an adult aged 18-55 years who was in Boston. Expressing Wuhan-strain SARS-CoV-2 spike, an Ad26 vector served as the vaccine. This receptor was taken from a person between 18 and 65 years old who received the Ad26.COV2.S COVID-19 vaccine or a placebo. The source material was peripheral blood, sampled in a trial of Ad26.COV2.S vaccine versus placebo. The chain couples TRBV14 to TRBJ2-5; 7 nucleotides match TRBD2. The CDR3 DNA reads as TGTGCCAGCAGCCGGGACTCCGGGGAGGGGGAGACCCAGTACTTC. The encoded protein is CASSRDSGEGETQYF. Supplemented by reference TRBV14 and TRBJ2-5, the full variable domain reads EAGVTQFPSHSVIEKGQTVTLRCDPISGHDNLYWYRRVMGKEIKFLLHFVKESKQDESGMPNNRFLAERTGGTYSTLKVQPAELEDSGVYFCASSRDSGEGETQYFGPGTRLLVL.